This T cell receptor (beta chain) was recovered during a study of blood T cells in healthy people across ages. Primed by a sample-barcoded 5' primer and a J-beta primer mix, a second PCR proceeded for 7 to 11 cycles. Each cDNA molecule received a tag from a template-switch adaptor that had 12 random nucleotides. All samples gave at least 3 million CDR3-containing paired-end reads. From the 5' RACE reads, TCRdb called clonotypes with MiXCR, one entry per CDR3 protein. The repertoire consists of approximately 850,000 distinct CDR3 sequences, with 55% to 75% occurring once and the leading ten covering 22%. Deletions cut 0 bases from V and 9 bases from J, with 6 bases between. Germline assignment: CDR1 MNHEY and CDR2 SVGAGI. The CDR3 length is 12 residues. Approximately 9.4 milliliters was the volume of peripheral blood drawn from each donor. PBMCs were isolated at a quantity of at least 7 million per sample.

This sequence joins TRBV6-5 and TRBJ2-1; possibly TRBD1 or TRBD2 for D (5 bases each). This TCR derives from a man aged 25 to 40 in good health. Sequencing used blood. CDR3 sequence reads: CASSYSGVEQFF. The CDR3 nucleotides read TGTGCCAGCAGTTACTCGGGGGTTGAGCAGTTCTTC.